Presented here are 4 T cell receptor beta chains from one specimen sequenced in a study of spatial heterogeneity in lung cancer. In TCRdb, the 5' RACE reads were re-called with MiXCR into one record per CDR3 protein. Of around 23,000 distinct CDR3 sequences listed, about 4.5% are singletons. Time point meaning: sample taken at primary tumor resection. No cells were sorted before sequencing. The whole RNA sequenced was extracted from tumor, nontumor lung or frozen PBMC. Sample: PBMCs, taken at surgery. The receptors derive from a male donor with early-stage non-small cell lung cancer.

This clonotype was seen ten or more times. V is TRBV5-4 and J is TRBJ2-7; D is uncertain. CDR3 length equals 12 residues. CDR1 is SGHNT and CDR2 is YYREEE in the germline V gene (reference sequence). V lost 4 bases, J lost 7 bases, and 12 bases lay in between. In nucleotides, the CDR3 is TGTGCCAGCAGCCCCCTTCTCGGGGAGCAGTACTTC. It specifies CASSPLLGEQYF.

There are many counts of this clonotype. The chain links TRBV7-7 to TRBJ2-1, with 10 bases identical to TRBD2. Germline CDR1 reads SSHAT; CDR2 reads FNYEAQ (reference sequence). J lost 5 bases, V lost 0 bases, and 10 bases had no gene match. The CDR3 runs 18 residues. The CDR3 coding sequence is TGTGCCAGCAGCTTAGCGCTGATCGGGCTAGCGGGAGACAATGAGCAGTTCTTC. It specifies CASSLALIGLAGDNEQFF.

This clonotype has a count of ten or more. The CDR3 sequence: CASSFGGRAVEGYTF. The CDR3 DNA reads TGTGCCAGCAGTTTTGGGGGCAGGGCGGTGGAGGGCTACACCTTC. This sequence joins TRBV27 and TRBJ1-2, with a tentative D call TRBD1 (6 bases). In germline, CDR1 is MNHEY, CDR2 SMNVEV (reference sequence). Between the trimmed V and J ends, which lost 3 bases and 8 bases, there was a span of 19 bases. There are 15 residues in the CDR3.

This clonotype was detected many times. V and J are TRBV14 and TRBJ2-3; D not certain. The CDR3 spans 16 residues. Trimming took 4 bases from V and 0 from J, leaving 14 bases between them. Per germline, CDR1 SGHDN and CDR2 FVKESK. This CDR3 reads CASSLLTFTSTDTQYF. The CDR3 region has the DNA TGTGCCAGCAGCCTCCTGACTTTTACTAGCACAGATACGCAGTATTTT.